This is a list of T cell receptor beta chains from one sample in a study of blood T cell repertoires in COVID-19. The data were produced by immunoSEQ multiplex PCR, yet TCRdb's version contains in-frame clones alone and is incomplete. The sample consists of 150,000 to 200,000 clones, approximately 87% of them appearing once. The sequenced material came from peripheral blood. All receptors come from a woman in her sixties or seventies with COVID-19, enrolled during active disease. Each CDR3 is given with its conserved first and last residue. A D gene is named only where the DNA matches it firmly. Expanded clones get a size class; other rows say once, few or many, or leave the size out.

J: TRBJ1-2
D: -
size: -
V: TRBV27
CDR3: CASSLLPGSYGYTF
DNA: TGTGCCAGCAGCTTACTTCCAGGCAGCTATGGCTACACCTTC

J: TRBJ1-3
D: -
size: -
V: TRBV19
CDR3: CASSIFPGSGNTIYF
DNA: TGTGCCAGTAGTATTTTTCCAGGCTCTGGAAACACCATATATTTT

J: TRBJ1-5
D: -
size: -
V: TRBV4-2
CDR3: CASSPRAGGNQPQHF
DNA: TGTGCCAGCAGCCCTCGGGCGGGGGGCAATCAGCCCCAGCATTTT

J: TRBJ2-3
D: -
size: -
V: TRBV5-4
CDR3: CASSLIGVGEVSTDTQYF
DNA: TGTGCCAGCAGCTTGATCGGAGTAGGGGAGGTTAGCACAGATACGCAGTATTTT

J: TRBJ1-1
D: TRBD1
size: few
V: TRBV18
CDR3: CASRLGRGLSAFF
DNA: TGTGCCAGCCGACTGGGCAGGGGGCTTTCAGCTTTCTTT

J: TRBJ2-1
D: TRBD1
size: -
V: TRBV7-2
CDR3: CASSLGRDRKQFF
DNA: TGTGCCAGCAGCTTAGGAAGGGACAGAAAGCAGTTCTTC

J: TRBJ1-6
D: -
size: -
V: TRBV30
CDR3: CAWRGSSYNSPLHF
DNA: TGTGCCTGGAGAGGGAGTTCCTATAATTCACCCCTCCACTTT

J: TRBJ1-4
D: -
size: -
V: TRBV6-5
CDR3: CASSKSPDSQKLFF
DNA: TGTGCCAGCAGCAAGAGTCCTGACTCGCAAAAACTGTTTTTT

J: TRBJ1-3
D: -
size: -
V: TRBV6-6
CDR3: CASSTPSRVGNTIYF
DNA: TGTGCCAGCAGTACCCCTTCCCGGGTAGGAAACACCATATATTTT

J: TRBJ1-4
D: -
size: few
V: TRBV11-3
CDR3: CASSPGGDFNEKLFF
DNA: TGTGCCAGCAGCCCCGGTGGGGACTTCAATGAAAAACTGTTTTTT

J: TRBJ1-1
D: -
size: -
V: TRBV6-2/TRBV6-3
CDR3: CASSYRETEAFF
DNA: TGTGCCAGCAGTTACAGGGAGACTGAAGCTTTCTTT

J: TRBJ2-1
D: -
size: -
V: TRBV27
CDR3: CASSRDLAYNEQFF
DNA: TGTGCCAGCAGCCGGGACTTGGCCTACAATGAGCAGTTCTTC

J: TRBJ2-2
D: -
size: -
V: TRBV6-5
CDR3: CASSDYGGELFF
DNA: TGTGCCAGCAGCGACTACGGCGGGGAGCTGTTTTTT

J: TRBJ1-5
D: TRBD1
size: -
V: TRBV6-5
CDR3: CASTTRDRGNQPQHF
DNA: TGTGCCAGCACCACCCGAGACAGGGGTAATCAGCCCCAGCATTTT

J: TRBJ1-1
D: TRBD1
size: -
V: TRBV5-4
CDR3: CASTIGTGVESTEAFF
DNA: TGTGCCAGCACCATAGGGACAGGGGTTGAAAGCACTGAAGCTTTCTTT

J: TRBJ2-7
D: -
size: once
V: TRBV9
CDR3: CASSVESGVGYEQYF
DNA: TGTGCCAGCAGCGTAGAGTCGGGAGTTGGGTACGAGCAGTACTTC

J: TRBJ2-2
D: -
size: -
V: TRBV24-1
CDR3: CATHDRGTGELFF
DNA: TGTGCCACCCACGACAGAGGCACCGGGGAGCTGTTTTTT

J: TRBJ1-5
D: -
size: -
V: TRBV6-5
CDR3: CASSYRGRGSNQPQHF
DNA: TGTGCCAGCAGTTACCGGGGAAGAGGAAGCAATCAGCCCCAGCATTTT

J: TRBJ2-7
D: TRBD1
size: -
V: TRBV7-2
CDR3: CASSFGDSDYEQYF
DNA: TGTGCCAGCAGCTTTGGGGACAGCGACTACGAGCAGTACTTC

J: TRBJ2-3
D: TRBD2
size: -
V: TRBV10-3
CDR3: CASWDYTDTQYF
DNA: TGTGCCAGTTGGGACTACACAGATACGCAGTATTTT

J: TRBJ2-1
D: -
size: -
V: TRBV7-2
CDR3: CASSFSEGSNEQFF
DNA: TGTGCCAGCAGCTTCTCGGAGGGCTCGAATGAGCAGTTCTTC

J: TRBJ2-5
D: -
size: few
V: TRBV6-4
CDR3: CASSDTPQGQETQYF
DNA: TGTGCCAGCAGTGATACCCCCCAGGGCCAAGAGACCCAGTACTTC

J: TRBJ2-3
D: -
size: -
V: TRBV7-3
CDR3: CASSSVPTDTQYF
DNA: TGTGCCAGCAGCTCAGTTCCTACAGATACGCAGTATTTT

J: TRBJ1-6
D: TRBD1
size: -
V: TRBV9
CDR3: CASSPRGQGSGYNSPLHF
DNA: TGTGCCAGCAGCCCCCGGGGACAGGGAAGCGGGTATAATTCACCCCTCCACTTT

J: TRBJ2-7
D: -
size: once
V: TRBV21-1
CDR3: CASSKRTSGREEQYF
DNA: TGTGCCAGCAGCAAACGGACTAGCGGGAGGGAAGAGCAGTACTTC

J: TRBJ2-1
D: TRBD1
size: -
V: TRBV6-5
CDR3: CASSYRGTGGDEQFF
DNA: TGTGCCAGCAGTTACCGGGGGACAGGGGGCGATGAGCAGTTCTTC

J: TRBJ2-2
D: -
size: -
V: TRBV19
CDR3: CASSIGGDTGELFF
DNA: TGTGCCAGTAGTATAGGGGGGGACACCGGGGAGCTGTTTTTT

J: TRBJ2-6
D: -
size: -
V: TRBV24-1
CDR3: CATSGRGAGANVLTF
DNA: TGTGCCACCAGTGGGCGGGGCGCTGGGGCCAACGTCCTGACTTTC

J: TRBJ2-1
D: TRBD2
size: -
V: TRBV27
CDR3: CASSFGLAGGTEQFF
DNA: TGTGCCAGCAGTTTTGGGCTAGCGGGAGGGACTGAGCAGTTCTTC

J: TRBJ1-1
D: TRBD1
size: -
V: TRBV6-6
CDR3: CASSTGQGARTEAFF
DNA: TGTGCCAGCAGTACGGGACAGGGGGCGAGGACTGAAGCTTTCTTT

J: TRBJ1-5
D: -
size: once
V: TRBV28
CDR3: CASRLFSNQPQHF
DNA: TGTGCCAGCCGACTTTTTAGCAATCAGCCCCAGCATTTT

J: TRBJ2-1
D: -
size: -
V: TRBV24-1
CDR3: CATSDLVGGTNEQFF
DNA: TGTGCCACCAGTGATTTGGTGGGAGGTACGAATGAGCAGTTCTTC

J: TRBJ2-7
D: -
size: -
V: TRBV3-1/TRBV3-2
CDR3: CASSQDLNRVYEQYF
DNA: TGTGCCAGCAGCCAAGACCTTAACAGGGTCTACGAGCAGTACTTC

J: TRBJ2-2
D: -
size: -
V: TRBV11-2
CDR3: CASSLTGSGELFF
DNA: TGTGCCAGCAGCTTAACGGGTTCCGGGGAGCTGTTTTTT

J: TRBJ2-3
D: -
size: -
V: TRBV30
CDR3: CACSRAMAQYF
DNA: TGTGCCTGTTCGAGGGCAATGGCGCAGTATTTT

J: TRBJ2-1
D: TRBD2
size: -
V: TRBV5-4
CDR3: CASIETSGVYNEQFF
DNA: TGTGCCAGCATCGAAACTAGCGGGGTCTATAATGAGCAGTTCTTC

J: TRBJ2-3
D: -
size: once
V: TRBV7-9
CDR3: CASSLIGTSTDTQYF
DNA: TGTGCCAGCAGCTTAATCGGGACTAGCACAGATACGCAGTATTTT

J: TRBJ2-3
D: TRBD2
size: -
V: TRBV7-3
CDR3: CASSSGLAGGLRDTQYF
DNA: TGTGCCAGCAGCTCCGGACTAGCGGGAGGACTACGAGATACGCAGTATTTT

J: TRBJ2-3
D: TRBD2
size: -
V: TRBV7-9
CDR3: CASSSGLAGTTDTQYF
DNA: TGTGCCAGCAGCTCGGGACTAGCGGGAACCACAGATACGCAGTATTTT

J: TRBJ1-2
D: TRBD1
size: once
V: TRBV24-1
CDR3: CATSESGQGIRGYTF
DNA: TGTGCCACCAGTGAATCGGGACAGGGGATCCGTGGCTACACCTTC

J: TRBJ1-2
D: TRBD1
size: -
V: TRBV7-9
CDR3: CASSLVTGQGDGYTF
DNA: TGTGCCAGCAGCTTAGTTACGGGACAGGGAGACGGCTACACCTTC

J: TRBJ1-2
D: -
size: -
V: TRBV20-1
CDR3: CSAYTKGYTF
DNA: TGCAGTGCTTATACAAAGGGCTACACCTTC

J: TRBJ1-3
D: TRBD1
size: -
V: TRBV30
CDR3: CAWTPLRTGSGNTIYF
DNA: TGTGCCTGGACCCCCCTTAGGACAGGGTCAGGAAACACCATATATTTT

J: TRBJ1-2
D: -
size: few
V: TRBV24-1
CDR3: CATSDLGRYYGYTF
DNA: TGTGCCACCAGTGATTTGGGCAGATACTATGGCTACACCTTC

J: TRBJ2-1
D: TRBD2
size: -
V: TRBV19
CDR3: CASSTGTSGVQFF
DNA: TGTGCCAGTAGTACCGGGACTAGCGGGGTGCAGTTCTTC